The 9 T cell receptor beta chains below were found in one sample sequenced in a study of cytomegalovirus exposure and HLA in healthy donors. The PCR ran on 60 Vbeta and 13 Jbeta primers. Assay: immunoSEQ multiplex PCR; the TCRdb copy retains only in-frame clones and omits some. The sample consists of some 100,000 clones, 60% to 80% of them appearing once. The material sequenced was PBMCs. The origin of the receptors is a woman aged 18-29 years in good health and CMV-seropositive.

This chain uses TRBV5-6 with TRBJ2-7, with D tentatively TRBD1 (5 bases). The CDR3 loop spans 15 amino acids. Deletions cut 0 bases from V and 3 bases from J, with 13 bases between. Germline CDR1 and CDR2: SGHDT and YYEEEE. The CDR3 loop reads CASSLGVTANYEQYF. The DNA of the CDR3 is TGTGCCAGCAGCTTGGGTGTGACAGCAAACTACGAGCAGTACTTC.

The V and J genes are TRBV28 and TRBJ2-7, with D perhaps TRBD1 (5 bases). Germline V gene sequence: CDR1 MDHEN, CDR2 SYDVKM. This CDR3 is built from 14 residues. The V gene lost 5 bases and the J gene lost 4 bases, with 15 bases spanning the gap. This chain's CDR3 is CASSVRVIPYEQYF. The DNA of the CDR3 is TGTGCCAGCAGTGTCAGGGTTATACCTTACGAGCAGTACTTC.

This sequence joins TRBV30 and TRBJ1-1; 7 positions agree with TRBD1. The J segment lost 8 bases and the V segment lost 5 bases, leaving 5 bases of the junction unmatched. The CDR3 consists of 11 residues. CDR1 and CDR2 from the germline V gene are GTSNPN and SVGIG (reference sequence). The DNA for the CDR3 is TGTGCCTGGGGCCTACAGGGGGAAGCTTTCTTT. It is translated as CAWGLQGEAFF.

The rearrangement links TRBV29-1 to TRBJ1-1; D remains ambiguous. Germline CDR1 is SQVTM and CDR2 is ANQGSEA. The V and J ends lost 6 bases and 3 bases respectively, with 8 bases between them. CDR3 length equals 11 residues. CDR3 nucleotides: TGCAGCGTCGACCGGGACACTGAAGCTTTCTTT. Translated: CSVDRDTEAFF.

CDR3 protein: CASRGQVNTEAFF. CDR3 nucleotides: TGTGCCAGCAGGGGACAGGTGAACACTGAAGCTTTCTTT. This sequence joins TRBV7-3 and TRBJ1-1; 8 nucleotides match TRBD1. J lost 0 bases, V lost 6 bases, and 0 bases had no gene match. Germline assignment: CDR1 SGHTA and CDR2 FQGTGA. CDR3 length: 13 amino acids.

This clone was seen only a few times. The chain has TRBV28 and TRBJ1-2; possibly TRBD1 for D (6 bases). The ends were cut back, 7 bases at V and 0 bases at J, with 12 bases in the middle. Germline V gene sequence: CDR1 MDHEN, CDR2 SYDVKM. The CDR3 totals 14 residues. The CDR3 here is CASKPGDTNYGYTF. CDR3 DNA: TGTGCCAGCAAGCCAGGGGATACTAACTATGGCTACACCTTC.

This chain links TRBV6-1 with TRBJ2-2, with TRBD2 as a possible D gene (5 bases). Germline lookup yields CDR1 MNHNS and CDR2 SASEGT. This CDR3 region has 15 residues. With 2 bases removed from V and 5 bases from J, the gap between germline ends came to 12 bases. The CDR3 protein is CASSELGGETGELFF. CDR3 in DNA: TGTGCCAGCAGTGAACTAGGAGGAGAGACCGGGGAGCTGTTTTTT.

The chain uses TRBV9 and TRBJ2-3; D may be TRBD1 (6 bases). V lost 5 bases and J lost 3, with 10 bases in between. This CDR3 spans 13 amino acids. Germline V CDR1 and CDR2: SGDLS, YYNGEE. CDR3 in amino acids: CASSGQRTDTQYF. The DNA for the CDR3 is TGTGCCAGCAGTGGACAGAGGACAGATACGCAGTATTTT.

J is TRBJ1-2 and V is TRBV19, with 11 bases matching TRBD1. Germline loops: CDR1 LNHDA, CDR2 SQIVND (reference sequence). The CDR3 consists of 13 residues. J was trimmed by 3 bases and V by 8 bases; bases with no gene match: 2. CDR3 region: CASGQGADYGYTF. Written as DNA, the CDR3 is TGTGCCAGTGGACAGGGGGCGGACTATGGCTACACCTTC. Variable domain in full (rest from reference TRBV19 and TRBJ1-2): DGGITQSPKYLFRKEGQNVTLSCEQNLNHDAMYWYRQDPGQGLRLIYYSQIVNDFQKGDIAEGYSVSREKKESFPLTVTSAQKNPTAFYLCASGQGADYGYTFGSGTRLTVV.